This TCR beta chain was identified during a study of shared clonotypes between healthy human individuals. The overall study: Three plates were used per donor for CD4 naive, three for CD4 memory, two for CD8 naive and one for CD8 memory. Whole-study findings and limits: Compared with memory subsets, naive subsets generally had larger estimated richness. Only blood underwent sampling, and tissue repertoires likely differ.

About this clone itself: Its specificity is not known.

The germline CDR1 and CDR2 sequences are SGHTA and FQGNSA. V gave up 3 bases and J gave up 0 bases, with 11 bases separating them. This CDR3 region has 16 residues. The assay was immunoSEQ multiplex PCR, and TCRdb's table has in-frame clones only and misses some. Here the sample spans about a million clones, 65% to 80% being singletons. Naive CD45RA+ and memory CD45RA-negative subsets were split from CD4+ cells. This chain uses TRBV7-2 with TRBJ2-2; D gene ambiguous. Sequenced sample: memory CD4+ T cells sorted from blood. Subset reported: CD45RA-negative fraction. The TCR sequence derives from a man aged 18 to 29 in good health. The CDR3 DNA reads as TGTGCCAGCAGCTTGAACGCGGCAACGAACACCGGGGAGCTGTTTTTT. This codes for CASSLNAATNTGELFF. The full variable domain, its missing parts supplied by reference TRBV7-2 and TRBJ2-2, is GAGVSQSPSNKVTEKGKDVELRCDPISGHTALYWYRQSLGQGLEFLIYFQGNSAPDKSGLPSDRFSAERTGGSVSTLTIQRTQQEDSAVYLCASSLNAATNTGELFFGEGSRLTVL.